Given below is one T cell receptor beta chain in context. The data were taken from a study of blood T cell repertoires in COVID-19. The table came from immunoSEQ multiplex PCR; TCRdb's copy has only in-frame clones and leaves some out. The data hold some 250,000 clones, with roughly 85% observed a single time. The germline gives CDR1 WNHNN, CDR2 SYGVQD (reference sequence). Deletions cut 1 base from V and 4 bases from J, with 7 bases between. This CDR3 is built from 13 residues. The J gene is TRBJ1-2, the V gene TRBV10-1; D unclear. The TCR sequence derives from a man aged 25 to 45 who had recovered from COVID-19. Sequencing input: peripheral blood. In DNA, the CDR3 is TGCGCCAGCAGTGAGTATATCGGCTATGGCTACACCTTC. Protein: CASSEYIGYGYTF.